These 14 T cell receptor beta chains were all obtained from the same sample, sequenced in a study of shared clonotypes between healthy human individuals. Clones were read by immunoSEQ multiplex PCR, and TCRdb kept only the in-frame ones, dropping some. This table has 550,000 to 600,000 clones, around 78% appearing once. Sequencing used PBMCs. The receptors derive from a woman between 40 and 55 years old in good health. Some clones in this sample may be carry-over from other donors' samples.

The V call is TRBV10-1, the J call TRBJ2-3; 7 nucleotides align to TRBD1. The CDR3 totals 14 residues. Trimming cost V 5 bases and J 4 bases; bases outside gene matches: 6. Germline CDR1 WNHNN, CDR2 SYGVQD (reference sequence). The chain's CDR3 is CASSTGQYADTQYF. CDR3 DNA sequence: TGCGCCAGCAGTACGGGACAGTATGCAGATACGCAGTATTTT.

The chain is built from TRBV30 and TRBJ1-4; D not certain. The germline V and J ends were trimmed by 7 bases and 3 bases, with 12 bases remaining between them. The germline V gene encodes CDR1 GTSNPN and CDR2 SVGIG (reference sequence). CDR3 length: 13 residues. The CDR3 protein is CAFAVNANEKLFF. For the CDR3, the DNA is TGTGCCTTTGCAGTCAATGCTAATGAAAAACTGTTTTTT.

CDR3 loop: CASSPRTGLAGVYEQYF. Here the CDR3 DNA reads TGTGCCAGCAGCCCCCGGACGGGTCTAGCGGGAGTCTACGAGCAGTACTTC. The chain recombines TRBV9 with TRBJ2-7; TRBD2 agrees at 10 bases. From germline, CDR1 is SGDLS and CDR2 YYNGEE. The CDR3 is 17 residues long. Trimming cost V 4 bases and J 3 bases; bases outside gene matches: 13.

This chain connects TRBV7-9 to TRBJ2-7; TRBD1 aligns across 10 bases. V was pared by 4 bases and J by 2 bases, with 2 bases of the junction left unmatched. The CDR3 runs to 14 residues. Germline values: CDR1 SEHNR, CDR2 FQNEAQ (reference sequence). This chain's CDR3 is CASSWTGGAYEQYF. The CDR3 DNA reads TGTGCCAGCAGCTGGACAGGGGGTGCCTACGAGCAGTACTTC.

A word on this clone: A far larger clone is a single base away, which makes a read error likely. V gene TRBV29-1 combines with J gene TRBJ2-3; either TRBD1 or TRBD2 may fit D (7 bases each). Germline CDR1 reads SQVTM; CDR2 reads ANQGSEA. The V end was cut by 4 bases, the J end by 4 bases, with 15 bases between. This CDR3 has 14 amino acids. This CDR3 is CSVAQGGNADTQYF. The DNA for the CDR3 is TGCAGCGTTGCTCAGGGGGGGAACGCAGATACGCAGTATTTT.

The chain links TRBV7-2 to TRBJ2-5, with 12 positions matching TRBD2. Germline V gene sequence: CDR1 SGHTA, CDR2 FQGNSA. This CDR3 is built from 16 residues. Trimming cost V 5 bases and J 2 bases; bases outside gene matches: 6. The CDR3 loop reads CASSLGLAGTQETQYF. For the CDR3, the DNA is TGTGCCAGCAGCCTAGGACTAGCGGGGACTCAAGAGACCCAGTACTTC.

The gene calls are TRBV28 and TRBJ2-2; 13 nucleotides align to TRBD2. The CDR3 loop spans 17 amino acids. V shed 5 bases, J shed 2 bases, and the junction held 5 bases outside the gene matches. Germline CDR1 is MDHEN and CDR2 is SYDVKM. This chain's CDR3 is CASSVWTSGSNTGELFF. The CDR3 DNA is TGTGCCAGCAGTGTCTGGACTAGCGGGAGTAACACCGGGGAGCTGTTTTTT.

The V call is TRBV5-1, the J call TRBJ2-1; the match to TRBD1 covers 10 bases. Trimming took 4 bases from V and 8 from J; bases not matched to a gene: 12. Looked up from germline, CDR1 is SGHRS and CDR2 is YFSETQ. The CDR3 is 16 residues long. CDR3 sequence reads: CASSLLDGTGEHEQFF. In nucleotides, the CDR3 is TGCGCCAGCAGCCTGTTGGATGGGACAGGGGAGCATGAGCAGTTCTTC.

V gene TRBV19 combines with J gene TRBJ1-2, with a tentative D call TRBD1 (6 bases). V was cut by 3 bases and J by 6 bases, with 17 bases left in between. The germline gives CDR1 LNHDA, CDR2 SQIVND (reference sequence). The CDR3 spans 15 residues. The CDR3 bases are TGTGCCAGTAGTATGGGGGGGGCGCAGAGAAATGGCTACACCTTC. This sequence encodes CASSMGGAQRNGYTF.

The chain is built from TRBV15 and TRBJ2-5; D call uncertain. Trimming pared 2 bases from V and 2 bases from J, leaving 6 bases between. This CDR3 is 13 amino acids long. Looked up from germline, CDR1 is LNHNV and CDR2 is YYDKDF (reference sequence). The CDR3 protein is CATSRSSQETQYF. CDR3 DNA: TGTGCCACCAGCAGAAGCTCTCAAGAGACCCAGTACTTC.

This clone was seen only once. This sequence joins TRBV19 and TRBJ1-2; TRBD1 agrees at 7 bases. J gave up 7 bases and V 0 bases, and 8 bases lay outside the gene matches. Germline CDR1 and CDR2: LNHDA and SQIVND (reference sequence). The length of the CDR3 is 15 residues. The CDR3 DNA follows: TGTGCCAGTAGTATAGAGGTCAGGGGGAAGTTTGGCTACACCTTC. Its protein is CASSIEVRGKFGYTF.

The rearrangement uses TRBV5-6 and TRBJ2-1, with 9 bases aligning to TRBD1. With 5 bases clipped from V and 3 bases from J, the junction kept 6 bases outside the gene matches. In germline, CDR1 is SGHDT, CDR2 YYEEEE. This CDR3 has 15 residues. CDR3 loop: CASRIQGAIYNEQFF. The CDR3 nucleotides are TGTGCCAGCAGAATACAGGGGGCAATCTACAATGAGCAGTTCTTC.

The chain's CDR3 is CAWSGSRNTIYF. The CDR3 nucleotides are TGTGCCTGGAGTGGGAGTAGAAACACCATATATTTT. V is TRBV30 and J is TRBJ1-3; D call uncertain. V dropped 1 base and J dropped 5 bases, with 6 bases sitting between them. CDR3 size: 12 residues. CDR1 GTSNPN and CDR2 SVGIG come from the germline V gene (reference sequence).

V gene TRBV5-1 combines with J gene TRBJ1-2; D may be TRBD1 (6 bases). V was trimmed by 0 bases and J by 3 bases, leaving 12 bases between them. This CDR3 has 15 residues. The germline V gene encodes CDR1 SGHRS and CDR2 YFSETQ. The CDR3: CASSLAGGPHYGYTF. DNA of the CDR3: TGCGCCAGCAGCTTGGCCGGGGGGCCTCACTATGGCTACACCTTC.